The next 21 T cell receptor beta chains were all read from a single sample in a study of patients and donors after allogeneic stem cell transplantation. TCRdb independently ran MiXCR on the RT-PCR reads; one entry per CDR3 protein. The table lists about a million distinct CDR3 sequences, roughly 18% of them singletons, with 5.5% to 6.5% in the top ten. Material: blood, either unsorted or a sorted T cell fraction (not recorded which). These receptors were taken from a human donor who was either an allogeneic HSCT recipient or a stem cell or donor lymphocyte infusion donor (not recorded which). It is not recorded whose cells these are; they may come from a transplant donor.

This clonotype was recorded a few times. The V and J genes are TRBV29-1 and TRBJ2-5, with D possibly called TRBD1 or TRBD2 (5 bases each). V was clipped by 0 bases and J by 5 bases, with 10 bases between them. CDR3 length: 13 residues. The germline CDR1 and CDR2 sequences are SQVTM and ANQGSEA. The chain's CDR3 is CSVEEWGRETQYF. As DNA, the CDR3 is TGCAGCGTTGAAGAATGGGGACGCGAGACCCAGTACTTC.

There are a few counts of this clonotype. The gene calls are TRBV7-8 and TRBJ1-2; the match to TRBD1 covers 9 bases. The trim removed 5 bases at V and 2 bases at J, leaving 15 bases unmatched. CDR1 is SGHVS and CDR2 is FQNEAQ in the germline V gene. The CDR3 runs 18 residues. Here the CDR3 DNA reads TGTGCCAGCAGCCTGAGCGGACAGGGGCACCGAGAGAACTATGGCTACACCTTC. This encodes CASSLSGQGHRENYGYTF. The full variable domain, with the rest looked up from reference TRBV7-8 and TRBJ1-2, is GAGVSQSPRYKVAKRGQDVALRCDPISGHVSLFWYQQALGQGPEFLTYFQNEAQLDKSGLPSDRFFAERPEGSVSTLKIQRTQQEDSAVYLCASSLSGQGHRENYGYTFGSGTRLTVV.

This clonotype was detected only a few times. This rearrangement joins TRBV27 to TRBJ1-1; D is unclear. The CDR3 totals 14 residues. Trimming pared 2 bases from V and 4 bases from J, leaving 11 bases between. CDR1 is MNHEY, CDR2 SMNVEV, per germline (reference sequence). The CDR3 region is CASSLMLGSTEAFF. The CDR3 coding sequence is TGTGCCAGCAGTTTAATGTTGGGAAGCACTGAAGCTTTCTTT.

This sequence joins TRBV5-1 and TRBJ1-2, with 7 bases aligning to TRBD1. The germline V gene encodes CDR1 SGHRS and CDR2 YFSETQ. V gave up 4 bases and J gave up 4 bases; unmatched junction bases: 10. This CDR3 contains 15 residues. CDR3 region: CASSITRDSIYGYTF. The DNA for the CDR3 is TGCGCCAGCAGCATTACCCGGGACAGTATCTATGGCTACACCTTC.

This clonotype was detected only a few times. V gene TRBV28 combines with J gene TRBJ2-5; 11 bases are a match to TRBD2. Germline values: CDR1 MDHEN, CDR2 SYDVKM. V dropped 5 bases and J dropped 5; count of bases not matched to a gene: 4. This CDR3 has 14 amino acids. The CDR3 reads CASSQLAGEETQYF. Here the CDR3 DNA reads TGTGCCAGCAGTCAACTAGCGGGGGAGGAGACCCAGTACTTC.

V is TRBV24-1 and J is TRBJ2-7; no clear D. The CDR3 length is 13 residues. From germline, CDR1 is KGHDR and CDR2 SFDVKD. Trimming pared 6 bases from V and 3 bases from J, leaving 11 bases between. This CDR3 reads CATSITGLYEQYF. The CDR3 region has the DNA TGTGCCACCAGTATAACGGGCCTCTACGAGCAGTACTTC.

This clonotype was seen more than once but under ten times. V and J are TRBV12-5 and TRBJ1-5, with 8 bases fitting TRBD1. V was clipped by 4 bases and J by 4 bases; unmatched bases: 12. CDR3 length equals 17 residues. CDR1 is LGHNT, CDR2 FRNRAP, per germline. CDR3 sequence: CASGSDPRQGRNQPQHF. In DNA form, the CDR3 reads TGTGCTAGTGGTTCCGATCCAAGACAGGGGCGGAATCAGCCCCAGCATTTT.

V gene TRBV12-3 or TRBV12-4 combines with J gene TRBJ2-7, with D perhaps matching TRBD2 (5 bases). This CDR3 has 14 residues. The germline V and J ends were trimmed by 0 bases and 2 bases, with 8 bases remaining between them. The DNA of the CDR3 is TGTGCCAGCAGTTTAGCGGGAGCGACCTACGAGCAGTACTTC. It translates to CASSLAGATYEQYF.

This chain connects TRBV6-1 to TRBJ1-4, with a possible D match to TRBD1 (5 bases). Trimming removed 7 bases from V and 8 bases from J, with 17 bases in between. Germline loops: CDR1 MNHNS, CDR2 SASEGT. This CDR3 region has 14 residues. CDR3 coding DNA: TGTGCCAGCAAACCGACAGCGGAAGGGGAAAAACTGTTTTTT. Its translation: CASKPTAEGEKLFF.

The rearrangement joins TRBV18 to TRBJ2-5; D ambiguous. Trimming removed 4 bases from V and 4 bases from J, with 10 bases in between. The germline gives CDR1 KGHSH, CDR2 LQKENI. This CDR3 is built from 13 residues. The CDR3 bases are TGTGCCAGCTCACTCGAGAAGGTAGAGACCCAGTACTTC. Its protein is CASSLEKVETQYF. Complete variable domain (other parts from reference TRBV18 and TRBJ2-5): NAGVMQNPRHLVRRRGQEARLRCSPMKGHSHVYWYRQLPEEGLKFMVYLQKENIIDESGMPKERFSAEFPKEGPSILRIQQVVRGDSAAYFCASSLEKVETQYFGPGTRLLVL.

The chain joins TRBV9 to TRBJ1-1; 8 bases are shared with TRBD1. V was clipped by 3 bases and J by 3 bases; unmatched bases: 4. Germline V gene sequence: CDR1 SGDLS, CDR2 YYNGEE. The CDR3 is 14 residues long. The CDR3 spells CASSGRQGHTEAFF. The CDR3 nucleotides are TGTGCCAGCAGCGGCCGACAGGGGCACACTGAAGCTTTCTTT.

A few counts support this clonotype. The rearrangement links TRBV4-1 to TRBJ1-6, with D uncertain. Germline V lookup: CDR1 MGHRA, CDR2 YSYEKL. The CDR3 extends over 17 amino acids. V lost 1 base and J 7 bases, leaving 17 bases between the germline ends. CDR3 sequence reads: CASSQGVVVSWNSPLHF. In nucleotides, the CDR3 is TGCGCCAGCAGCCAAGGTGTGGTTGTCTCTTGGAATTCACCCCTCCACTTT.

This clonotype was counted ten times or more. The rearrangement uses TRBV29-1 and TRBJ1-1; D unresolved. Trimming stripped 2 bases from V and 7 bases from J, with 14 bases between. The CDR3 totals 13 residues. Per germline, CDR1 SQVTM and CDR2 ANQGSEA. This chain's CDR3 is CSVERQEGLEAFF. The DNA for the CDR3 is TGCAGCGTTGAACGGCAGGAAGGACTTGAAGCTTTCTTT. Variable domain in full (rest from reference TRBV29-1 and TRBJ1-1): SAVISQKPSRDICQRGTSLTIQCQVDSQVTMMFWYRQQPGQSLTLIATANQGSEATYESGFVIDKFPISRPNLTFSTLTVSNMSPEDSSIYLCSVERQEGLEAFFGQGTRLTVV.

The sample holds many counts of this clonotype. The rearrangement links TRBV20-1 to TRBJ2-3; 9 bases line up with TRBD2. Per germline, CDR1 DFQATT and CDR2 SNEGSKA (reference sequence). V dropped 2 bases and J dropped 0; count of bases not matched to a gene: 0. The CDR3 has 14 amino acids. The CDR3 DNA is TGCAGTGCTAGAACTAGCGGGAGCACAGATACGCAGTATTTT. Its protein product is CSARTSGSTDTQYF.

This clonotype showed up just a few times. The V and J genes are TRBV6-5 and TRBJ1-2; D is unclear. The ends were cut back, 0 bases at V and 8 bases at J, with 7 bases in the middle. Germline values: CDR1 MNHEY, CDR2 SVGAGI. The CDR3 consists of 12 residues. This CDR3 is CASSYSTEGYTF. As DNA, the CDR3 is TGTGCCAGCAGTTACTCTACGGAGGGCTACACCTTC.

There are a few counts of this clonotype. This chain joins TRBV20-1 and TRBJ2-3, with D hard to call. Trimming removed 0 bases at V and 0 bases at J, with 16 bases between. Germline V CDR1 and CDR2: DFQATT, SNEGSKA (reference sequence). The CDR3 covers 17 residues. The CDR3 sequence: CSARDIRIGGSTDTQYF. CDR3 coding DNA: TGCAGTGCTAGAGATATTCGGATTGGCGGTAGCACAGATACGCAGTATTTT.

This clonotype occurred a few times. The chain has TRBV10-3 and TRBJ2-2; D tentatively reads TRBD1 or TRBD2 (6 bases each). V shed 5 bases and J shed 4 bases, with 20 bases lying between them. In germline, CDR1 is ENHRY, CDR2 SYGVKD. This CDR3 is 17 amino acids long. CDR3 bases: TGTGCCATCAGTCTTACCTGGGGGGCCTCCAGCACCGGGGAGCTGTTTTTT. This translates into CAISLTWGASSTGELFF.

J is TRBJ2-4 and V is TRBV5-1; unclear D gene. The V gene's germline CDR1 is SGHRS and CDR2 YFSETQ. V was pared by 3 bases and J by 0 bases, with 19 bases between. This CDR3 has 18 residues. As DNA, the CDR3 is TGCGCCAGCAGCTCCGGACGTAAGAAATCGGTAGCCAAAAACATTCAGTACTTC. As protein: CASSSGRKKSVAKNIQYF.

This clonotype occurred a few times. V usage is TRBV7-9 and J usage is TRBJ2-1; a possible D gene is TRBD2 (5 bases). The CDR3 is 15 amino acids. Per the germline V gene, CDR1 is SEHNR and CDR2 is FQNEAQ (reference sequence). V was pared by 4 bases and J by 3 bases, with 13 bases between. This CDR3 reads CASSSPAVSYNEQFF. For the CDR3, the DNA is TGTGCCAGCAGCTCTCCAGCGGTTAGCTACAATGAGCAGTTCTTC.

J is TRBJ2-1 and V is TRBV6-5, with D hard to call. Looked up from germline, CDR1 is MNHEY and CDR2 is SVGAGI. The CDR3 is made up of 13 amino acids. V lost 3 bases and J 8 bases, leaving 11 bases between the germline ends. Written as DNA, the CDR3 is TGTGCCAGCAGTTATGAACCTCGGCATGAGCAGTTCTTC. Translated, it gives CASSYEPRHEQFF.

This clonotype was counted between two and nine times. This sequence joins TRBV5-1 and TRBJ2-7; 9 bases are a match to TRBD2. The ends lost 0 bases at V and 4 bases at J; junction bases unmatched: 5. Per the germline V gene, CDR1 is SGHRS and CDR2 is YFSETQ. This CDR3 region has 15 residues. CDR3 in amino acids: CASSLALGLAYEQYF. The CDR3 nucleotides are TGCGCCAGCAGCTTGGCCTTGGGACTAGCTTACGAGCAGTACTTC.